The 7 T cell receptor beta chains listed next were all sequenced from one sample in a study of T cells after yellow fever vaccination. TCRdb re-analysed the 5' RACE reads in MiXCR, keeping a single row per CDR3 protein. The table lists about 430,000 distinct CDR3 sequences, approximately 19% of them singletons, with 15% to 20% in the top ten. The source material was PBMCs, sampled before the yellow fever booster vaccination. The receptors were gathered from a man aged 18-30 years who received the YFV17D yellow fever vaccine.

This clonotype was found a few times. The J gene is TRBJ2-5, the V gene TRBV24-1, with 10 bases that match TRBD2. The CDR3 length is 15 residues. From germline, CDR1 is KGHDR and CDR2 SFDVKD. After removal of 0 bases from V and 3 bases from J, the junction contained 0 bases not matched to a gene. CDR3 DNA sequence: TGTGCCACCAGTGATTTGAGCGGGGGGGAAGAGACCCAGTACTTC. Protein sequence: CATSDLSGGEETQYF.

This clonotype was detected many times. V usage is TRBV7-2 and J usage is TRBJ2-7, with no clear D. The CDR3 loop spans 13 amino acids. CDR1 and CDR2 from the germline V gene are SGHTA and FQGNSA. V was trimmed by 5 bases and J by 1 base, leaving 9 bases between them. CDR3 DNA: TGTGCCAGCAGCCCCGACCCATCCTACGAGCAGTACTTC. Amino acid sequence: CASSPDPSYEQYF.

This clonotype was seen once. J is TRBJ1-1 and V is TRBV4-3; D remains unclear. V shed 6 bases and J shed 1 base, with 12 bases lying between them. The CDR3 consists of 14 residues. Germline V CDR1 and CDR2: LGHNA, YSLEER. The CDR3 sequence: CASSKAEANTEAFF. The CDR3 nucleotides read TGCGCCAGCAGTAAAGCGGAGGCGAACACTGAAGCTTTCTTT.

This clonotype was observed a few times. V and J are TRBV4-3 and TRBJ2-1; D is possibly TRBD1 (5 bases). The germline V and J ends were trimmed by 0 bases and 4 bases, with 13 bases remaining between them. The V gene's germline CDR1 is LGHNA and CDR2 YSLEER. The CDR3 sequence is 16 residues long. Written as DNA, the CDR3 is TGCGCCAGCAGCCAAGAGGAAGGCGGACATTACAATGAGCAGTTCTTC. Protein sequence: CASSQEEGGHYNEQFF.

This clonotype has a single count. The chain employs TRBV15 and TRBJ2-7; TRBD1 might be the D (5 bases). Trimming removed 0 bases from V and 3 bases from J, with 15 bases in between. This CDR3 has 16 residues. The V gene's germline CDR1 is LNHNV and CDR2 YYDKDF (reference sequence). The DNA of the CDR3 is TGTGCCACCAGCAGAGATCGAAGGCAGGGCCTCTACGAGCAGTACTTC. It is translated as CATSRDRRQGLYEQYF.

This clonotype was recorded a few times. The J gene is TRBJ2-7, the V gene TRBV5-1; D call uncertain. The germline CDR1 and CDR2 sequences are SGHRS and YFSETQ. The CDR3 extends over 11 amino acids. Deletions cut 5 bases from V and 3 bases from J, with 6 bases between. The DNA of the CDR3 is TGCGCCAGCAGTCCCCACTACGAGCAGTACGTC. Translated, it gives CASSPHYEQYV.

This clonotype appeared many times. V is TRBV6-6 and J is TRBJ1-2; 9 bases align to TRBD1. Germline CDR1 and CDR2: MNHNY and SVGAGI (reference sequence). The CDR3 runs to 15 residues. Germline trimming cut 5 bases from V and 4 bases from J; bases unmatched to any gene: 8. The CDR3 spells CASSPRTGAAYGYTF. The CDR3 nucleotides read TGTGCCAGCAGTCCGAGGACAGGGGCAGCCTATGGCTACACCTTC.